This entry concerns a single T cell receptor beta chain. Its antigen is as yet unknown. The entry originates in a study of T cells after yellow fever vaccination. Study-level points and caveats: Booster samples showed a return of most primary-vaccination clones (around 96% CD4, about 85% CD8).

The CDR3 is made up of 19 amino acids. The authors made TCR cDNA by 5'RACE template switching, adding a universal primer site and UMIs. TCRdb re-called the 5' RACE reads through MiXCR, storing one row per CDR3 protein. The table includes 250,000 to 350,000 distinct CDR3 sequences, 6.8% detected once. Sequenced here: PBMCs, sampled roughly seven weeks after the first yellow fever vaccination. The J gene is TRBJ2-2, the V gene TRBV21-1; whether TRBD1, the table's D call, matches the DNA was not checked. TRBV21-1 is a documented pseudogene. This TCR derives from a man between 18 and 35 years old who received the YFV17D yellow fever vaccine. The CDR3 is CASSKTNGAGVRNTGELFF. In DNA form, the CDR3 reads TGTGCCAGCAGCAAAACCAATGGGGCAGGGGTACGGAACACCGGGGAGCTGTTTTTT.